This passage covers 10 T cell receptor beta chains from one sample sequenced in a study of T cell responses to AZD1222 COVID-19 vaccine. Measured with immunoSEQ multiplex PCR; TCRdb has only the in-frame clones, and not every one. The table shows approximately 65,000 clones, with over 60% occurring only once. Sequences were derived from peripheral blood, sampled on day 0 of AZD1222 vaccination. These TCRs come from an adult in good health.

The chain carries TRBV19 and TRBJ1-2; D remains unclear. This CDR3 contains 13 residues. Germline V lookup: CDR1 LNHDA, CDR2 SQIVND (reference sequence). V lost 3 bases and J lost 4, with 9 bases in between. For the CDR3, the DNA is TGTGCCAGTAGTATCTCCTTGGGCTATGGCTACACCTTC. Encoded protein: CASSISLGYGYTF.

V gene TRBV19 combines with J gene TRBJ1-4, with D perhaps TRBD1 (6 bases). Germline-derived CDR1 and CDR2 are LNHDA and SQIVND (reference sequence). CDR3 length equals 15 residues. Trimming pared 2 bases from V and 3 bases from J, leaving 10 bases between. The CDR3 here is CASSILTGANEKLFF. The CDR3 DNA reads as TGTGCCAGTAGTATATTGACAGGCGCTAATGAAAAACTGTTTTTT.

The chain joins TRBV5-1 to TRBJ2-7, with D possibly TRBD1 on 6 matching bases. Between the trimmed V and J ends, which lost 0 bases and 4 bases, there was a span of 17 bases. Germline CDR1 SGHRS, CDR2 YFSETQ. The CDR3 runs 16 residues. The CDR3 coding sequence is TGCGCCAGCAGCTTGGGGGGAACAGGGAATGCTTACGAGCAGTACTTC. Amino acid sequence: CASSLGGTGNAYEQYF. Full variable domain (missing parts from reference TRBV5-1 and TRBJ2-7): KAGVTQTPRYLIKTRGQQVTLSCSPISGHRSVSWYQQTPGQGLQFLFEYFSETQRNKGNFPGRFSGRQFSNSRSEMNVSTLELGDSALYLCASSLGGTGNAYEQYFGPGTRLTVT.

The genes are TRBV7-9 and TRBJ2-1; 8 nucleotides match TRBD2. CDR3 length equals 16 residues. The germline gives CDR1 SEHNR, CDR2 FQNEAQ (reference sequence). Germline trimming cut 6 bases from V and 0 bases from J; bases unmatched to any gene: 7. The CDR3 is CASRATSGSSYNEQFF. In nucleotides, the CDR3 is TGTGCCAGCAGGGCTACTAGCGGTAGCTCCTACAATGAGCAGTTCTTC.

The chain recombines TRBV6-2 or TRBV6-3 with TRBJ2-3; the D gene is possibly TRBD2 (6 bases). The germline V gene has CDR1 MNHEY and CDR2 SVGEGT. CDR3 size: 15 residues. Trimming shortened V by 5 bases and J by 2 bases, and 14 bases separated the two germline ends. CDR3 DNA sequence: TGTGCCAGCAGTGGACCTAGCGCCTACACAGATACGCAGTATTTT. It encodes CASSGPSAYTDTQYF.

This chain joins TRBV11-2 and TRBJ2-2; no clear D. Between the trimmed V and J ends, which lost 5 bases and 0 bases, there was a span of 13 bases. This CDR3 spans 16 amino acids. Germline V gives CDR1 SGHAT, CDR2 FQNNGV. The CDR3 region has the DNA TGTGCCAGCAGCCGATTGAGCACAACGAACACCGGGGAGCTGTTTTTT. It codes for CASSRLSTTNTGELFF. Together with reference TRBV11-2 and TRBJ2-2, the CDR3 gives the full variable domain: EAGVAQSPRYKIIEKRQSVAFWCNPISGHATLYWYQQILGQGPKLLIQFQNNGVVDDSQLPKDRFSAERLKGVDSTLKIQPAKLEDSAVYLCASSRLSTTNTGELFFGEGSRLTVL.

The chain employs TRBV18 and TRBJ2-5, with 7 bases aligning to TRBD1. The CDR3 is 14 residues long. After removal of 3 bases from V and 3 bases from J, the junction contained 4 bases not matched to a gene. CDR1 and CDR2 from the germline V gene are KGHSH and LQKENI. The CDR3 spells CASSPITGEETQYF. The CDR3 DNA reads TGTGCCAGCTCACCGATCACAGGGGAAGAGACCCAGTACTTC.

This chain connects TRBV5-6 to TRBJ1-5; D unresolved. There are 15 residues in the CDR3. Germline CDR1 SGHDT, CDR2 YYEEEE. V was shortened by 0 bases and J by 0 bases, with 7 bases between the two germline ends. The CDR3 loop is CASSLGQLSNQPQHF. The CDR3 coding sequence is TGTGCCAGCAGCTTGGGACAACTTAGCAATCAGCCCCAGCATTTT.

There are a few counts of this clone. The V and J genes are TRBV6-5 and TRBJ2-1; 7 nucleotides agree with TRBD1. The junction had 6 bases not matched to a gene; V was cut back by 6 bases and J by 7 bases. This CDR3 has 13 amino acids. CDR1 is MNHEY, CDR2 SVGAGI, per germline. The chain's CDR3 is CASRPNRGNEQFF. The CDR3 DNA sequence: TGTGCCAGCAGGCCGAACAGGGGAAATGAGCAGTTCTTC.

The rearrangement joins TRBV7-9 to TRBJ2-3; 10 bases fit TRBD2. The CDR3 contains 16 residues. The germline CDR1 and CDR2 sequences are SEHNR and FQNEAQ (reference sequence). Losses at the gene ends were 1 base for V and 8 bases for J; bases not matched to a gene: 9. The CDR3 sequence: CASSLESPSGGGTQYF. CDR3 bases: TGTGCCAGCAGCTTAGAAAGCCCTAGCGGGGGAGGTACGCAGTATTTT.